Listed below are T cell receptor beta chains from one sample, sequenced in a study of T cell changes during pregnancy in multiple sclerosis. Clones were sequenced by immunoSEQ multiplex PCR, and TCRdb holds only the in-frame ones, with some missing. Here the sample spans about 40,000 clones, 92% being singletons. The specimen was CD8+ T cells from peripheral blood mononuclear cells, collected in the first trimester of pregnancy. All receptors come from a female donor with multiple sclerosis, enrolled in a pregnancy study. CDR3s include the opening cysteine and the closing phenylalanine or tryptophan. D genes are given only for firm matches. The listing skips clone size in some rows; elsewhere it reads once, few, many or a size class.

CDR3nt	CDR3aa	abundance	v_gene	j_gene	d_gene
TGTGCCAGCAGCGTCGAAGGGACAGACGCCTACGAGCAGTACTTC	CASSVEGTDAYEQYF	NA	TRBV9	TRBJ2-7	TRBD1
TGTGCCAGCAGCTTAACCAGCGGGGGGCCTATAGTCGATGAGCAGTTCTTC	CASSLTSGGPIVDEQFF	NA	TRBV7-3	TRBJ2-1	TRBD2
TGTGCCAGCAGCGTCTCTCTAGCGGGGGGGCCCTACAATGAGCAGTTCTTC	CASSVSLAGGPYNEQFF	NA	TRBV13	TRBJ2-1	TRBD2
TGTGCCAGCAGCCATGGCGGGGCCTGGCGGGAGCAGTACTTC	CASSHGGAWREQYF	NA	TRBV4-2	TRBJ2-7	NA
TGTGCCAGACTGGACCGGGACAGGGTCTTCTGGCTGAGCAATCAGCCCCAGCATTTT	CARLDRDRVFWLSNQPQHF	NA	TRBV27	TRBJ1-5	TRBD1
TGTGCCTGGAGTGCGGGCCAGACAGGGTTGGGCACCGGGGAGCTGTTTTTT	CAWSAGQTGLGTGELFF	NA	TRBV30	TRBJ2-2	TRBD1
TGTGCCATCAGTGTGGGGACAATGGGCAATCAGCCCCAGCATTTT	CAISVGTMGNQPQHF	NA	TRBV10-3	TRBJ1-5	NA
TGTGCCTTTTACCTGACTGCAGATACGCAGTATTTT	CAFYLTADTQYF	NA	TRBV30	TRBJ2-3	NA
TGTGCCAGCAGCTTAGGGGTTAGCAATCAGCCCCAGCATTTT	CASSLGVSNQPQHF	NA	TRBV5-6	TRBJ1-5	NA
TGTGCCAGCAGTTACGACACGAACACTGAAGCTTTCTTT	CASSYDTNTEAFF	NA	TRBV11-2	TRBJ1-1	NA
TGCGCCAGCAGCCAAGTTCTTAGTTCCTACGAGCAGTACTTC	CASSQVLSSYEQYF	NA	TRBV4-1	TRBJ2-7	NA
TGCAGCGTTGTTGGGGGGACCTCCTACGAGCAGTACTTC	CSVVGGTSYEQYF	NA	TRBV29-1	TRBJ2-7	NA
TGTGCCAGCCAAGGGAGAGCTCAGCCCCAGCATTTT	CASQGRAQPQHF	NA	TRBV6-1	TRBJ1-5	NA
TGTGCCAGCAGTCGACAGGGGGATGGTTTGGGAGATACGCAGTATTTT	CASSRQGDGLGDTQYF	NA	TRBV11-2	TRBJ2-3	TRBD1
TGTGCCAGCAGCGTAGTGGGGGCCGGGCATGAAGCTTTCTTT	CASSVVGAGHEAFF	NA	TRBV9	TRBJ1-1	NA
TGTGCCAGCGCCAGGGATTACAATGAGCAGTTCTTC	CASARDYNEQFF	NA	TRBV27	TRBJ2-1	NA
TGTGCCAGCACCGGGACAGATAACAATGAGCAGTTCTTC	CASTGTDNNEQFF	once	TRBV13	TRBJ2-1	TRBD1
TGTGCCACCAGCAGAGTGGGGCTTTCAGACACTGAAGCTTTCTTT	CATSRVGLSDTEAFF	NA	TRBV15	TRBJ1-1	NA
TGTGCCAGCAGTTCAGCCAGGGATTGGTACGAGCAGTACTTC	CASSSARDWYEQYF	NA	TRBV27	TRBJ2-7	NA
TGCGCCAGCAGCTTTCAGGTAGCGGGGGATCAAGAGACCCAGTACTTC	CASSFQVAGDQETQYF	NA	TRBV5-1	TRBJ2-5	TRBD2
TGTGCCACCAGCAGAGAGTACAGGTCATTGCGTGGCTACACCTTC	CATSREYRSLRGYTF	NA	TRBV15	TRBJ1-2	NA
TGCGCCAGCGGTTCGGTAGTGGAAAAACTGTTTTTT	CASGSVVEKLFF	NA	TRBV10-1	TRBJ1-4	NA
TGTGCCAGCAGCGCGACAGGGGAGTTCGACACCATATATTTT	CASSATGEFDTIYF	NA	TRBV9	TRBJ1-3	TRBD1
TGCGCCAGCAGCCTACACAGGGTTAGCGATTCACCCCTCCACTTT	CASSLHRVSDSPLHF	NA	TRBV5-1	TRBJ1-6	NA
TGTGCCAGCAGTTACTTTCCGGGTAACACTGAAGCTTTCTTT	CASSYFPGNTEAFF	NA	TRBV6-6	TRBJ1-1	NA
TGTGCCAGCAGCCGCGAGAGGACAGGGCATCACGAGCAGTACTTC	CASSRERTGHHEQYF	NA	TRBV7-9	TRBJ2-7	TRBD1
TGCGCCAGCAGCCATCCAGGGGCAGGAGCCGGGGAGCTGTTTTTT	CASSHPGAGAGELFF	NA	TRBV4-1	TRBJ2-2	NA
TGTGCCAGCAGTGTACGGGACACCGGGGAGCTGTTTTTT	CASSVRDTGELFF	NA	TRBV2	TRBJ2-2	NA